The following is a T cell receptor beta chain sequence with its context. This clonotype appeared many times. Its binding antigen is unknown. No clone much larger than this one lies a single base away; base qualities are absent. Per the publication, the treatment or condition label means: live attenuated yellow fever vaccine strain. A standard Ficoll-Paque protocol was used to isolate PBMCs from peripheral blood. CD4 and CD8 T-cell fractions were isolated with Dynabeads CD4 and CD8 positive selection kits. TriZol was used to extract RNA from bulk PBMCs, CD4 and CD8 fractions, and dextramer-positive and dextramer-negative fractions. The sample comes from a study of T cells after yellow fever vaccination (dated by TCRdb to about 2019). Some background on the complete study: Libraries from fractions with low cell numbers were prepared with the SMART-Seq v4 Ultra Low Input RNA kit. Two healthy male donors made up the cohort, one aged 18 to 29 years and the other aged 30 to 40 years. To follow T-cell clones before and after both primary and booster YFV17D yellow fever vaccination, bulk TCR alpha and beta repertoires underwent longitudinal sequencing. Blood was drawn at multiple timepoints before and after primary and secondary immunization, with bulk PBMC replicates and cell subsets isolated. Study-wide conclusions, independent of this receptor: Because abundant contaminating clonotypes from the bulk population could be contained in FACS-sorted repertoires, computational filtering was required. A small fraction of clonotypes showed up in both the CD4 and CD8 compartments, probably as a result of convergent recombination. The study included only a couple of donors, which limits how far the findings can be generalized. After the booster, most clones that had expanded after primary vaccination were detected again (over 95% of CD4 and about 88% of CD8), suggesting broad maintenance of memory. Compared with the primary T-cell response, the secondary T-cell response was faster but weaker, reaching its peak on day 5 rather than on day 15.

Including cysteine and phenylalanine, the CDR3 has 14 amino acids. Here the CDR3 DNA is all that survives: 42 bases in frame from base 1. The germline V gene sets CDR1 to SGHTA and CDR2 to FQGTGA. Compared with germline, V lacks 5 bases and J lacks 7 bases; bases without a gene match: 9. TCR cDNA was made using 5'RACE template switching, a step that added a universal primer site and unique molecular identifiers. cDNA synthesis was primed from both the TCR alpha and TCR beta constant segments. Library amplification used two PCR steps, and the second PCR step added sample barcodes and sequencing adapters. Sequencing of the libraries was done on either Illumina HiSeq 2500 (2x100 bp) or NovaSeq (2x150 bp). Per the original workflow: MIGEC was used to demultiplex reads and collapse the reads into UMI consensus sequences, and MiXCR was used for V(D)J alignment. Using edgeR on replicate PBMC samples, clonotypes were called vaccine-responding if FDR was below 0.01 and the log2 fold change was above 5 up to day 15. Bulk clonotypes were assigned CD4 or CD8 identity according to which sequenced CD4 or CD8 repertoire held them at higher abundance. TCRdb trimmed public reads at Q25 via fastp, called clones via MiXCR and kept in-frame beta chains. Identical CDR3 protein sequences are pooled into one entry, listed with their most common genes and DNA. The V and J calls and clone size come from TCRdb's table, not from the authors' own analysis. The sample table shows a few hundred thousand distinct CDR3 sequences, and around 7% are seen once. More than 0.8% of the sample belongs to the ten largest clones.

The sequence was obtained from a man aged 25-45 years who received the YFV17D yellow fever vaccine. The sequence links TRBV7-3 to TRBJ2-3; 7 bases in the middle match TRBD2. The sample in question was CD4+ T cells sorted from PBMCs, obtained 15 days after the yellow fever booster vaccination. The CDR3 has the sequence CASSPRASGNTQYF. The DNA reads TGTGCCAGCAGCCCAAGGGCTAGCGGAAATACGCAGTATTTT.